This paragraph covers one T cell receptor (beta chain) sequence. Its antigen is currently unknown. Ophthalmopathy cases scored 3 or more on the Clinical Activity Score and 4 or more on NOSPECS grade, with duration below 3 months. Uncontrolled infection, other autoimmune disease, pregnancy or lactation led to exclusion. Together with thyroid ultrasound, orbital computed tomography, serum thyroxine and TRAb, clinical symptoms were used for diagnoses. This record belongs to a study of T cells in Graves' hyperthyroidism and ophthalmopathy. Study outcomes and limitations: In the blood, most expanded thyroid clonotypes above 0.001 appeared as well.

This CDR3 has 16 residues. Germline assignment: CDR1 SGDLS and CDR2 YYNGEE. V gave up 0 bases and J gave up 1 base, with 13 bases separating them. From RNA transcripts, TCR beta CDR3 regions were amplified. TCR CDR3 regions were first amplified by RT-PCR with HTBI primers. TCRdb recomputed calls from the multiplex PCR reads with MiXCR, one row per CDR3 protein. The repertoire has approximately 300,000 distinct CDR3 sequences, around 20% of them found once; the top ten carry less than 45%. Sequenced: blood. This TCR was recovered from a man aged 45 to 65 with Graves' ophthalmopathy. This chain links TRBV9 with TRBJ2-5; D gene uncertain. The CDR3 is CASSVGRGDSQETQYF. DNA of the CDR3: TGTGCCAGCAGCGTAGGTCGTGGAGATAGCCAAGAGACCCAGTACTTC.